The rows below give T cell receptor beta chains drawn from one sample of a study of blood T cells in healthy people across ages. TCRdb itself ran the 5' RACE reads through MiXCR, one entry per CDR3 protein. The repertoire consists of about 780,000 distinct CDR3 sequences, with 62% occurring once and the leading ten covering about a quarter. Source material: blood. Receptors were obtained from a man aged 25 to 40 in good health. CDR3s include the opening cysteine and the closing phenylalanine or tryptophan. The D gene is left open where the match is weak. Size tells how often a clone was seen (once, few, many) or the class of an expanded clone, and some rows leave it out.

D gene	J gene	clone size	V gene	CDR3 DNA	CDR3 protein
-	TRBJ1-2	-	TRBV20-1	TGCAGCGCTAGAGGTTCCCAGGGTTTTCTCTATGGCTACACCTTC	CSARGSQGFLYGYTF
TRBD1	TRBJ2-1	few	TRBV12-3/TRBV12-4	TGTGCCAGCAGCCCTTCAGGGGGCGCCCCGGATGAGCAGTTCTTC	CASSPSGGAPDEQFF
-	TRBJ2-1	few	TRBV10-3	TGTGCCATCACCGATGGGGGCAGGGGCGCCTACAATGAGCAGTTCTTC	CAITDGGRGAYNEQFF
-	TRBJ2-6	-	TRBV7-9	TGTGCCAGCAGCATCCGGGACACGGCGTCTGGGGCCAACGTCCTGACTTTC	CASSIRDTASGANVLTF
TRBD1	TRBJ1-5	few	TRBV7-2	TGTGCCAGCAGCTTTATTTCTGGTGACAGGGGAGGCAATCAGCCCCAGCATTTT	CASSFISGDRGGNQPQHF
TRBD1	TRBJ2-5	-	TRBV6-1	TGTGCCAGCAGTGCCCCACCGGGACAGCGAAAAGAGACCCAGTACTTC	CASSAPPGQRKETQYF
-	TRBJ2-7	-	TRBV28	TGTGCCAGCAGTTTTTCTAATTACTACGAGCAGTACTTC	CASSFSNYYEQYF
-	TRBJ2-7	-	TRBV7-9	TGTGCCAGCAGCTTACGGACATCGCTCTACGAGCAGTACTTC	CASSLRTSLYEQYF
-	TRBJ2-4	-	TRBV28	TGTGCCAGCAGACCCGGGACAGCCAAAAACATTCAGTACTTC	CASRPGTAKNIQYF
-	TRBJ1-2	many	TRBV12-3/TRBV12-4	TGTGCCAGCAGCCTTACAGGGAACTATGGCTACACCTTC	CASSLTGNYGYTF
TRBD2	TRBJ2-3	-	TRBV9	TGTGCCAGCTCCCGGGAGGGAGGTACGCAGTATTTT	CASSREGGTQYF
-	TRBJ2-7	many	TRBV3-1	TGTGCCAGCAGCCAAGGCTACGAGCAGTACTTC	CASSQGYEQYF
TRBD1	TRBJ1-6	-	TRBV7-2	TGTGCCAGCAGCTTAGGACAGGGTAGTTCCTATAATTCACCCCTCCACTTT	CASSLGQGSSYNSPLHF
TRBD1	TRBJ2-2	-	TRBV7-6	TGTGCCAGCAGCTTACCCGACAGGGTTAGGTCCGGGGAGCTGTTTTTT	CASSLPDRVRSGELFF
-	TRBJ2-3	few	TRBV21-1	TGTGCCAGCAGCAACGAGGACAGGGTGAAATCAGATACGCAGTATTTT	CASSNEDRVKSDTQYF
-	TRBJ1-4	-	TRBV7-2	TGTGCCAGCAGCTTACACGGAACGGGCTTAGCTAATGAAAAACTGTTTTTT	CASSLHGTGLANEKLFF
-	TRBJ2-3	-	TRBV7-2	TGTGCCAGCAGCCTCCGGGACCCCGTCACAGATACGCAGTATTTT	CASSLRDPVTDTQYF
-	TRBJ1-2	-	TRBV7-8	TGTGCCAGCAGCTTAGCGGGGACAACCGTTAACTATGGCTACACCTTC	CASSLAGTTVNYGYTF
-	TRBJ2-7	-	TRBV2	TGTGCCGGCAGCTTTGCCCAATACGAGCAGTACTTC	CAGSFAQYEQYF
TRBD1	TRBJ1-2	-	TRBV3-1	TGTGCCAGCAGCCGAGGACAGGGGGGTATTGGCTACACCTTC	CASSRGQGGIGYTF
-	TRBJ2-7	-	TRBV30	TGTGCCTGGAGTGTACCCGGGGGACGGACCTACGAGCAGTACTTC	CAWSVPGGRTYEQYF
TRBD1	TRBJ2-5	-	TRBV2	TGTGCCAGCAGTGAGAGGACAGGGGGAAAAGAGACCCAGTACTTC	CASSERTGGKETQYF
-	TRBJ2-6	many	TRBV4-3	TGCGCCAGCAGCCACCGACTAGGCTCCTCTGGGGCCAACGTCCTGACTTTC	CASSHRLGSSGANVLTF
TRBD1	TRBJ2-7	-	TRBV4-2	TGTGCCAGCAGCCAGGCCGTGACAGGGATTTACGAGCAGTACTTC	CASSQAVTGIYEQYF
-	TRBJ2-7	few	TRBV7-2	TGTGCCAGCAGGGCTGAAATTTCCGGTGACGAGCAGTACTTC	CASRAEISGDEQYF
-	TRBJ2-1	-	TRBV5-1	TGCGCCAGCAGCTTGGAGCCAGGAAGTGGCTCCTACAATGAGCAGTTCTTC	CASSLEPGSGSYNEQFF
-	TRBJ2-2	-	TRBV11-3	TGTGCCAGCAGCCGACGGGGCCTTGGGACCGGGGAGCTGTTTTTT	CASSRRGLGTGELFF
-	TRBJ2-7	-	TRBV20-1	TGCAGTGCTAGGACAGCGACCTACGAGCAGTACTTC	CSARTATYEQYF
-	TRBJ1-5	-	TRBV2	TGTGCCAGCAGTGAAGAGTTGCAAGTTTATAGCAATCAGCCCCAGCATTTT	CASSEELQVYSNQPQHF
TRBD2	TRBJ2-5	-	TRBV15	TGTGCCACCAGCCTTCAAGGACTAGCATTAGAGGAGACCCAGTACTTC	CATSLQGLALEETQYF
TRBD1	TRBJ2-5	-	TRBV18	TGTGCCAGCTCAAAAGGGACAGGGGAAGAGACCCAGTACTTC	CASSKGTGEETQYF
-	TRBJ2-1	-	TRBV6-1	TGTGCCAGCACGAAGGGGACGACCCTTTACAATGAGCAGTTCTTC	CASTKGTTLYNEQFF
-	TRBJ2-7	few	TRBV28	TGTGCCAGCAGCTCCCCCGGGGGCAACACCTACGAGCAGTACTTC	CASSSPGGNTYEQYF
TRBD2	TRBJ2-3	-	TRBV4-2	TGTGCCAGCAGCCCTTCTAGCGGGAGAATTCCAGATACGCAGTATTTT	CASSPSSGRIPDTQYF
-	TRBJ1-4	-	TRBV4-3	TGCGCCAGCAGCCAAGATCGACGTGTCGCAACTAATGAAAAACTGTTTTTT	CASSQDRRVATNEKLFF
-	TRBJ2-3	-	TRBV28	TGTGCCAGCAGTTTACCCCAGGGTCGGGGCACAGATACGCAGTATTTT	CASSLPQGRGTDTQYF
TRBD1	TRBJ2-3	-	TRBV5-1	TGCGCCATCTCGACAGGGCGTGTTGAAGATACGCAGTATTTT	CAISTGRVEDTQYF
-	TRBJ2-5	-	TRBV10-3	TGTGCCATCAGTGCCGGAGGGGTGGAGACCCAGTACTTC	CAISAGGVETQYF
TRBD2	TRBJ2-1	few	TRBV5-1	TGTGCCAGCAGCCCTAGAACTAGCGGGGGGTACAATGAGCAGTTCTTC	CASSPRTSGGYNEQFF
-	TRBJ2-5	-	TRBV5-5	TGTGCCAGCATGGGGGCGCGGGAGACCCAGTACTTC	CASMGARETQYF
TRBD1	TRBJ2-1	-	TRBV7-2	TGTGCCAGCAGCTTAGCGGACAGGGTGGCTGAGCAGTTCTTC	CASSLADRVAEQFF
-	TRBJ2-1	-	TRBV6-6	TGTGCCAGCAGCCTGACTAGGGGGGAGCAGTTCTTC	CASSLTRGEQFF
-	TRBJ2-7	few	TRBV7-9	TGTGCCAGCAGCTTAGAGGGGACCGGGCCGGGCGAGCAGTACTTC	CASSLEGTGPGEQYF
TRBD1	TRBJ2-7	once	TRBV7-2	TGTGCCAGCAGCTCCCCCGGGACAGGGTTATCCGAGCAGTACTTC	CASSSPGTGLSEQYF
-	TRBJ2-7	few	TRBV4-1	TGCGCCAGCAGCCAAGATGAGGGGGCCTACGAGCAGTACTTC	CASSQDEGAYEQYF
TRBD2	TRBJ2-1	few	TRBV12-3/TRBV12-4	TGTGCCAGCAGTTTTTGGGGCGGGGGGGCCACGGTTGATGAGCAGTTCTTC	CASSFWGGGATVDEQFF
TRBD1	TRBJ2-7	-	TRBV6-2/TRBV6-3	TGTGCCAGCAGTCAACCGGGACAGGGCCTATACGAGCAGTACTTC	CASSQPGQGLYEQYF
-	TRBJ1-1	-	TRBV7-9	TGTGCCAGCAGCTTGCATGAAGGGAGCCCTGAAGCTTTCTTT	CASSLHEGSPEAFF
-	TRBJ2-1	-	TRBV6-8	TGTGCCAGCAGTTTTCGCCGGACTTGGACACACAATGAGCAGTTCTTC	CASSFRRTWTHNEQFF
TRBD2	TRBJ2-1	-	TRBV28	TGTGCCAGCAGTCCTGGGGGACTAGCAGGGGGATACAATGAGCAGTTCTTC	CASSPGGLAGGYNEQFF